This T cell receptor (beta chain) appears in the sequencing data of a study of T cells after yellow fever vaccination. TCRdb reprocessed the 5' RACE reads with MiXCR, giving one entry per CDR3 protein. The sample lists almost 600,000 distinct CDR3 sequences, about 13% occurring once. The table lists this clonotype with many counts. Specimen: PBMCs, collected on the day of the yellow fever booster vaccination. This clonotype originated in a man aged 25 to 40 who received the YFV17D yellow fever vaccine.

The CDR3 sequence is CASSVAPSSTDTQYF. DNA for the CDR3: TGTGCCAGCAGCGTAGCACCCTCTAGCACAGATACGCAGTATTTT. The chain has TRBV9 and TRBJ2-3; D is undetermined. The CDR3 spans 15 residues. V lost 0 bases, J lost 0 bases, and 8 bases lay in between. Germline V gives CDR1 SGDLS, CDR2 YYNGEE.